A single sample gave rise to the 6 T cell receptor beta chains below, sequenced in a study of shared clonotypes between healthy human individuals. Some clones are missing from TCRdb's copy, which holds only in-frame ones; the method was immunoSEQ multiplex PCR. Here the sample spans approximately 2.1 million clones, 93% being singletons. Specimen: naive CD4+ T cells from PBMCs. Noted subset: CD45RA+ positively selected. The receptors were gathered from a man aged 18 to 30 in good health. Some clones in this sample may be carry-over from other donors' samples.

The chain couples TRBV18 to TRBJ2-1; 13 bases map to TRBD2. This CDR3 region has 16 residues. V dropped 3 bases and J dropped 7; count of bases not matched to a gene: 6. Germline CDR1 KGHSH, CDR2 LQKENI. The CDR3 DNA sequence: TGTGCCAGCTCACCGAACGGACTAGCGGGAGATAATGAGCAGTTCTTC. Protein sequence: CASSPNGLAGDNEQFF.

This chain connects TRBV11-2 to TRBJ2-3; 7 nucleotides align to TRBD1. CDR3 length equals 19 residues. Germline lookup yields CDR1 SGHAT and CDR2 FQNNGV. Unmatched junction bases numbered 24, after V lost 5 bases and J lost 7 bases. The CDR3 is CASSPRGQISRLGHNTQYF. The CDR3 DNA is TGTGCCAGCAGCCCCCGGGGACAGATATCCCGTTTGGGCCACAATACGCAGTATTTT.

This clone was counted once. The V call is TRBV28, the J call TRBJ2-2; TRBD2 matches 7 bases. CDR3 length equals 12 residues. Germline V gene data show CDR1 as MDHEN and CDR2 as SYDVKM. Germline trimming cut 6 bases from V and 13 bases from J; bases unmatched to any gene: 8. The DNA for the CDR3 is TGTGCCAGCAGAGACGGGACTACGGTGCTGTTTTTT. This sequence encodes CASRDGTTVLFF.

The chain couples TRBV6-1 to TRBJ1-2; D might be TRBD1 (5 bases). In germline, CDR1 is MNHNS, CDR2 SASEGT. The CDR3 sequence is 14 residues long. Trimming took 3 bases from V and 5 from J, leaving 13 bases between them. The CDR3 sequence is CASSEPGLIYGYTF. The DNA of the CDR3 is TGTGCCAGCAGTGAGCCGGGGCTCATTTATGGCTACACCTTC.

The chain uses TRBV11-2 and TRBJ1-6, with D unclear. V was shortened by 1 base and J by 10 bases, with 5 bases between the two germline ends. The CDR3 consists of 12 residues. The germline gives CDR1 SGHAT, CDR2 FQNNGV. CDR3 sequence: CASSLGESPLHF. The CDR3 DNA reads as TGTGCCAGCAGCTTAGGGGAATCACCCCTCCACTTT.

On this clone itself: This sample also contains other DNA sequences that code for the same CDR3. The rearrangement uses TRBV7-2 and TRBJ2-4, with a possible D match to TRBD2 (6 bases). V was cut by 0 bases and J by 0 bases, with 9 bases left in between. CDR1 and CDR2 (germline): SGHTA, FQGNSA. The CDR3 has 16 residues. The CDR3 DNA is TGTGCCAGCAGCTTAGCGTCGGGGGTAGCCAAAAACATTCAGTACTTC. Translated, it gives CASSLASGVAKNIQYF. The full variable domain, rest sourced from reference TRBV7-2 and TRBJ2-4, is GAGVSQSPSNKVTEKGKDVELRCDPISGHTALYWYRQSLGQGLEFLIYFQGNSAPDKSGLPSDRFSAERTGGSVSTLTIQRTQQEDSAVYLCASSLASGVAKNIQYFGAGTRLSVL.